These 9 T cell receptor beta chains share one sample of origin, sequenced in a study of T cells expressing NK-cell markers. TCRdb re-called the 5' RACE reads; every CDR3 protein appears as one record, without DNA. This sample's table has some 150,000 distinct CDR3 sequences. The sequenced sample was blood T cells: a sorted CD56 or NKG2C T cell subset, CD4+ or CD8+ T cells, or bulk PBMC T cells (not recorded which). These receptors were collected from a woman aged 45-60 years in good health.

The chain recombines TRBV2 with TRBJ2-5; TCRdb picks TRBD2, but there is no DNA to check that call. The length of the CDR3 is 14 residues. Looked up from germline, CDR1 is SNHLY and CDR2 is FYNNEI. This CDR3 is CASTASGIVETQYF. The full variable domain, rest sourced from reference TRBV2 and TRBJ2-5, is EPEVTQTPSHQVTQMGQEVILRCVPISNHLYFYWYRQILGQKVEFLVSFYNNEISEKSEIFDDQFSVERPDGSNFTLKIRSTKLEDSAMYFCASTASGIVETQYFGPGTRLLVL.

The CDR3 protein is CASSLGLGNQPQHF. The chain combines TRBV27 with TRBJ1-5. The CDR3 spans 14 residues. Looked up from germline, CDR1 is MNHEY and CDR2 is SMNVEV (reference sequence).

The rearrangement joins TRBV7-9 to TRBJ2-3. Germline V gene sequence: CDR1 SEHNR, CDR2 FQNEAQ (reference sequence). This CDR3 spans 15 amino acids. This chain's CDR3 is CAHRPPAELTDTQYF.

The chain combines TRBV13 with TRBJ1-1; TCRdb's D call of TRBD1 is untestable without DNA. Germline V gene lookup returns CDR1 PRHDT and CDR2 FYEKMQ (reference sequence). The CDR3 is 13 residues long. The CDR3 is CASSPSGDTEAFF.

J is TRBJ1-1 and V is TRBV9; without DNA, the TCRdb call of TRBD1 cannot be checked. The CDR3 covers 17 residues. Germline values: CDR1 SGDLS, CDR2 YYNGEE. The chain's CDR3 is CASSGLSRGRSNTEAFF. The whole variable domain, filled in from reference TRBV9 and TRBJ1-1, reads DSGVTQTPKHLITATGQRVTLRCSPRSGDLSVYWYQQSLDQGLQFLIQYYNGEERAKGNILERFSAQQFPDLHSELNLSSLELGDSALYFCASSGLSRGRSNTEAFFGQGTRLTVV.

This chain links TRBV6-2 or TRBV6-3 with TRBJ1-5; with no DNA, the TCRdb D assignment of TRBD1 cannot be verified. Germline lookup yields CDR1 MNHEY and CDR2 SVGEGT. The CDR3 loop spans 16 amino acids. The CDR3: CASSGELPHSNQPQHF.

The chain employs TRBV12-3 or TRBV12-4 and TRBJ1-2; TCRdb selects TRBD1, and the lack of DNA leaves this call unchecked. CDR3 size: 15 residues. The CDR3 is CASSPGTGAIYGYTF.

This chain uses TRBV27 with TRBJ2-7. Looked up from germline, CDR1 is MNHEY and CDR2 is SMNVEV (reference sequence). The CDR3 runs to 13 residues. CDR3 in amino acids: CASSLGRYLEQYF.

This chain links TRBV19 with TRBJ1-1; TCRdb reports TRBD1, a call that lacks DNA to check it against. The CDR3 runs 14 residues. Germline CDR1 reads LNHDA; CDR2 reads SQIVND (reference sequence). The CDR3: CASSRGSMNTEAFF.